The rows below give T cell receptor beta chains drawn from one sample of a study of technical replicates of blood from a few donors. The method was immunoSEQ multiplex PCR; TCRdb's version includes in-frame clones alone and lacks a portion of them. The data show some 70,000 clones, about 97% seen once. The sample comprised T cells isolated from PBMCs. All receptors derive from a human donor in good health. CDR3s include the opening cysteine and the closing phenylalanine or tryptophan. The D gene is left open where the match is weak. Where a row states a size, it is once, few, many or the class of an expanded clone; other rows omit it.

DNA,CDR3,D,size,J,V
TGCAGCGTTGAGGGACTAGAAGACTCCAATGAGCAGTTCTTC,CSVEGLEDSNEQFF,TRBD2,.,TRBJ2-1,TRBV29-1
TGTGCCTGGAACAGGCCCCCCGGGGAGCTGTTTTTT,CAWNRPPGELFF,.,.,TRBJ2-2,TRBV30
TGTGCCAGCAGCCAAGTACGAGGCGGCGGGGAGCTGTTTTTT,CASSQVRGGGELFF,.,.,TRBJ2-2,TRBV4-2
TGCAGCGTTGAAGGGGGACAGTCAAGCTACGAGCAGTACTTC,CSVEGGQSSYEQYF,TRBD1,.,TRBJ2-7,TRBV29-1
TGTGCCAGCAGCCCAGGACTAGCGGGAGTAAATACGCAGTATTTT,CASSPGLAGVNTQYF,TRBD2,.,TRBJ2-3,TRBV6-5
TGTGCCAGCAGCTTAGTGGGAGGGCCGCACAATGAGCAGTTCTTC,CASSLVGGPHNEQFF,TRBD2,.,TRBJ2-1,TRBV7-8
TGTGCCAGCTCACCTTTGGACAGGGGCAATCAGCCCCAGCATTTT,CASSPLDRGNQPQHF,TRBD1,.,TRBJ1-5,TRBV18
TGCGCCAGCAGCTTGTCGCGTGACAGTAACTATGGCTACACCTTC,CASSLSRDSNYGYTF,.,.,TRBJ1-2,TRBV5-1
TGTGCCAGCGTAGCGGGAGGATATGAGCAGTTCTTC,CASVAGGYEQFF,TRBD2,.,TRBJ2-1,TRBV2
TGCGCCAGCAGTCAATCGGAGGGTACAGACTATGGCTACACCTTC,CASSQSEGTDYGYTF,.,.,TRBJ1-2,TRBV23-1
TGTGCCAGCAGTTGGACAGGGGCCCGAGAGACCCAGTACTTC,CASSWTGARETQYF,TRBD1,.,TRBJ2-5,TRBV2
TGCGCCAGCAGCTTGCAGGGCGAGCAGTACTTC,CASSLQGEQYF,.,.,TRBJ2-7,TRBV5-1
TGCGCCAGCAGCTATGAGCGGGAGATCAAGACCCAGTACTTC,CASSYEREIKTQYF,TRBD2,.,TRBJ2-5,TRBV5-1
TGTGCCAGCAGCTTAAGCGGGTGGAACACCGGGGAGCTGTTTTTT,CASSLSGWNTGELFF,.,once,TRBJ2-2,TRBV7-2
TGCGCCAGCAGCTTGGGACAGGGAGTGCGGGGCTACACCTTC,CASSLGQGVRGYTF,TRBD1,once,TRBJ1-2,TRBV5-1
TGTGCCTGGAGTACAGGGTTAGGCAATGAGCAGTTCTTC,CAWSTGLGNEQFF,.,.,TRBJ2-1,TRBV30
TGTGCCAGCAGTGGGACAGGGGGGGCCAACGTCCTGACTTTC,CASSGTGGANVLTF,TRBD1,few,TRBJ2-6,TRBV6-4
TGTGCCAGTAGTATGGGACAGGGGGGGGGTACGTTCTACGAAAAACTGTTTTTT,CASSMGQGGGTFYEKLFF,TRBD1,.,TRBJ1-4,TRBV19
TGTGCCAGCAGCAATTTAAACAGAGAACAAGAGACCCAGTACTTC,CASSNLNREQETQYF,.,.,TRBJ2-5,TRBV6-1
TGTGCCAGCACTCGGGGGGGGGCAGCAGATACGCAGTATTTT,CASTRGGAADTQYF,TRBD2,.,TRBJ2-3,TRBV2
TGTGCCACCTCCCCAGGGGAGGGTAACTATGGCTACACCTTC,CATSPGEGNYGYTF,.,.,TRBJ1-2,TRBV10-3
TGCGCCAGCAGCCAAGTGGCGGGAGGTGAAACCGGGGAGCTGTTTTTT,CASSQVAGGETGELFF,TRBD2,.,TRBJ2-2,TRBV4-1
TGTGCCAGCAGTTCCTTCCTAGGCCACGAGCAGTACTTC,CASSSFLGHEQYF,.,.,TRBJ2-7,TRBV28
TGCAGCGTGTCACTAATGACTAACTATGGCTACACCTTC,CSVSLMTNYGYTF,.,.,TRBJ1-2,TRBV29-1
TGTGCCAGCAGTGAAAAAGTGCGGGTGCAGGACTATGGCTACACCTTC,CASSEKVRVQDYGYTF,.,.,TRBJ1-2,TRBV6-1
TGTGCCAGCAGTGGACAGGGAAGTCAGCCCCAGCATTTT,CASSGQGSQPQHF,TRBD1,.,TRBJ1-5,TRBV6-1
TGCGCCAGCAGCCAAATATTAACAGAGAAAGTCGGACTGTTTTTT,CASSQILTEKVGLFF,.,.,TRBJ1-4,TRBV4-3
TGTGCCAGGGTAAAATGGGGGGGAAATGAAAAACTGTTTTTT,CARVKWGGNEKLFF,.,.,TRBJ1-4,TRBV2
TGTGCCAGCGGGCAGGGAAATCAGCCCCAGCATTTT,CASGQGNQPQHF,.,once,TRBJ1-5,TRBV6-6
TGTGCCAGCAGCGTTAGCGGGACGGCTACCTACGAGCAGTACTTC,CASSVSGTATYEQYF,TRBD2,.,TRBJ2-7,TRBV9
TGCGCCAGCAGGCGAGACAGATCCTCTGGAAACACCATATATTTT,CASRRDRSSGNTIYF,.,.,TRBJ1-3,TRBV5-1
TGTGCCAGCAGCGGACTAGCGGGGAACAATGAGCAGTTCTTC,CASSGLAGNNEQFF,TRBD2,.,TRBJ2-1,TRBV7-3
TGTGCCAGCAGCCAGGACAGGGGGCGAGGTGGCTACACCTTC,CASSQDRGRGGYTF,TRBD1,few,TRBJ1-2,TRBV5-5
TGTGCCAGCATGGTCAGGGGGACTGAAGCTTTCTTT,CASMVRGTEAFF,TRBD1,.,TRBJ1-1,TRBV6-5
TGTGCCAGCAGCTTAGTCCAGGAGGGCGGGGAGCTGTTTTTT,CASSLVQEGGELFF,.,.,TRBJ2-2,TRBV11-3